Included here is one T cell receptor beta chain sequence, with context. The data originate from a study of blood T cell repertoires in COVID-19. Overall study: Nucleic acid was either cDNA or gDNA, and it came from T cells, B-cell-depleted T cells, or PBMCs.

Profiling relied on immunoSEQ multiplex PCR, and the TCRdb table lists in-frame clones only, not all of them. The table records around 150,000 clones, less than 85% of them present only once. The ends were cut back, 4 bases at V and 4 bases at J, with 16 bases in the middle. The CDR3 consists of 15 residues. CDR1 and CDR2 (germline): LNHDA, SQIVND (reference sequence). This sequence originates from a human donor with acute or convalescent COVID-19. The donor label of this sample is uncertain. The specimen sequenced was peripheral blood. The gene calls are TRBV19 and TRBJ1-1, with TRBD1 as a possible D gene (5 bases). CDR3 coding DNA: TGTGCCAGTAGTACCCGACTCCAGGGTCCCACTGAAGCTTTCTTT. It specifies CASSTRLQGPTEAFF. Based on the CDR3 plus reference TRBV19 and TRBJ1-1, the full variable domain is DGGITQSPKYLFRKEGQNVTLSCEQNLNHDAMYWYRQDPGQGLRLIYYSQIVNDFQKGDIAEGYSVSREKKESFPLTVTSAQKNPTAFYLCASSTRLQGPTEAFFGQGTRLTVV.